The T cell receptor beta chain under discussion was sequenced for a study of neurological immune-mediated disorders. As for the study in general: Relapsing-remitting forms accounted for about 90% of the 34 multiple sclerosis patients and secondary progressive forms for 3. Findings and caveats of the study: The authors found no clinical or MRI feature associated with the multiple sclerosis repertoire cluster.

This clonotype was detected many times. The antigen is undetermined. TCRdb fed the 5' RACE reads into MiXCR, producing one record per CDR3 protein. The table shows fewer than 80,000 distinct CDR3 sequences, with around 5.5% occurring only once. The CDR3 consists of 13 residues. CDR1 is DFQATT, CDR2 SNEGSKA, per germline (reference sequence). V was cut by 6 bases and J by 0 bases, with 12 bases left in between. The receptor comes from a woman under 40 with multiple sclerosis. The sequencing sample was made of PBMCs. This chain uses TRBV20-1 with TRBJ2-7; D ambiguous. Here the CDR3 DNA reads TGCAGTGCCTCGAAGGACGCCTCCTACGAGCAGTACTTC. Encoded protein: CSASKDASYEQYF.